One TCR beta chain is described in this entry. This sample was taken from a study of blood T cell repertoires in COVID-19. Study-wide background: The cDNA or gDNA used as material had been derived from T cells, B-cell-depleted T cells, or PBMCs.

The germline V gene has CDR1 KGHSH and CDR2 LQKENI. This CDR3 is built from 15 residues. J lost 4 bases, V lost 6 bases, and 6 bases had no gene match. Source study methods: Estimated nucleated cell counts came from reference gene primer amplification. Repertoires were generated with immunoSEQ multiplex PCR, while TCRdb's copy carries only in-frame clones and drops some. V, J and clone size are those of that table, while D and trimming were read from the DNA. The profile shows approximately 88,000 clones, around 80% of them singletons. J is TRBJ2-1 and V is TRBV18; TRBD2 matches at 10 bases. The sequencing sample was made of peripheral blood. The receptor's source is a human donor in a cohort sampled during active COVID-19. The CDR3 nucleotides read TGTGCCAGCTCTTATCGGACTAGCGGTTACAATGAGCAGTTCTTC. Translating gives CASSYRTSGYNEQFF. The whole variable domain, filled in from reference TRBV18 and TRBJ2-1, reads NAGVMQNPRHLVRRRGQEARLRCSPMKGHSHVYWYRQLPEEGLKFMVYLQKENIIDESGMPKERFSAEFPKEGPSILRIQQVVRGDSAAYFCASSYRTSGYNEQFFGPGTRLTVL.